The 15 T cell receptor beta chains reported below all come from one sample, sequenced in a study of T cell responses to AZD1222 COVID-19 vaccine. Repertoires were generated with immunoSEQ multiplex PCR, while TCRdb's copy carries only in-frame clones and drops some. The data contain about 67,000 clones, 83% of them seen just once; the ten biggest clones take up about 6.3%. The input for sequencing was peripheral blood, taken 28 days after the second AZD1222 dose. Receptor source: an adult who received the AZD1222 COVID-19 vaccine.

The genes are TRBV9 and TRBJ2-2; 12 nucleotides match TRBD2. V gave up 3 bases and J gave up 4 bases; unmatched junction bases: 4. Germline V gene lookup returns CDR1 SGDLS and CDR2 YYNGEE. This CDR3 has 16 residues. The chain's CDR3 is CASSASGGVVTGELFF. The CDR3, as DNA: TGTGCCAGCAGCGCTAGCGGGGGGGTGGTCACCGGGGAGCTGTTTTTT.

This chain uses TRBV7-9 with TRBJ2-3, with TRBD2 identical over 11 bases. Germline V lookup: CDR1 SEHNR, CDR2 FQNEAQ (reference sequence). V trimming: 5 bases; J trimming: 4 bases; junction bases outside the gene matches: 5. There are 15 residues in the CDR3. The CDR3 loop reads CASSKLAGGADTQYF. For the CDR3, the DNA is TGTGCCAGCAGCAAGTTAGCGGGGGGGGCAGATACGCAGTATTTT.

The chain links TRBV19 to TRBJ2-1; TRBD1 matches 8 bases. CDR3 length: 13 residues. Germline CDR1 is LNHDA and CDR2 is SQIVND (reference sequence). V was pared by 5 bases and J by 7 bases, with 4 bases of the junction left unmatched. The CDR3 nucleotides read TGTGCCAGTAGTCCGGGACAGGAAAATGAGCAGTTCTTC. Encoded protein: CASSPGQENEQFF.

The genes are TRBV5-6 and TRBJ1-2; tentative D call: TRBD1 (5 bases). With 1 base removed from V and 4 bases from J, the gap between germline ends came to 8 bases. CDR1 SGHDT and CDR2 YYEEEE come from the germline V gene. The CDR3 covers 13 residues. The chain's CDR3 is CASSLTGVYGYTF. Written as DNA, the CDR3 is TGTGCCAGCAGCTTGACAGGCGTCTATGGCTACACCTTC.

The CDR3 nucleotides are TGTGCCAGCAGCTTATGGGATGGCGAGACCCAGTACTTC. Translating it yields CASSLWDGETQYF. V usage is TRBV7-7 and J usage is TRBJ2-5, with no clear D. Germline V gene data show CDR1 as SSHAT and CDR2 as FNYEAQ (reference sequence). The V end was cut by 2 bases, the J end by 5 bases, with 9 bases between. The CDR3 is 13 residues long.

The chain joins TRBV11-2 to TRBJ1-3, with D tentatively TRBD1 (6 bases). Trimming shortened V by 5 bases and J by 2 bases, and 13 bases separated the two germline ends. The germline gives CDR1 SGHAT, CDR2 FQNNGV. The CDR3 is 15 residues long. The DNA for the CDR3 is TGTGCCAGCAGCCCTAGGGGGGGAACTGGAAACACCATATATTTT. Protein product: CASSPRGGTGNTIYF.

The chain employs TRBV9 and TRBJ1-1; 10 nucleotides match TRBD1. This CDR3 region has 16 residues. Trimming took 4 bases from V and 2 from J; bases not matched to a gene: 8. Germline V gene lookup returns CDR1 SGDLS and CDR2 YYNGEE. CDR3 in DNA: TGTGCCAGCAGCTCCGGACAGGGGGAGGGAAACACTGAAGCTTTCTTT. It yields the protein CASSSGQGEGNTEAFF.

The V gene is TRBV5-1, the J gene TRBJ1-1, with D maybe TRBD1 (6 bases). This CDR3 contains 15 residues. V shed 2 bases and J shed 5 bases, with 16 bases lying between them. From germline, CDR1 is SGHRS and CDR2 YFSETQ. The CDR3 DNA follows: TGCGCCAGCAGCTTAGGGACAAAACAGGAAACTGAAGCTTTCTTT. Protein: CASSLGTKQETEAFF.

The chain joins TRBV19 to TRBJ1-5, with TRBD1 as a possible D gene (5 bases). This CDR3 spans 15 amino acids. CDR1 and CDR2 from the germline V gene are LNHDA and SQIVND (reference sequence). Trimming cost V 6 bases and J 4 bases, with 16 bases left between them. For the CDR3, the DNA is TGTGCCAGTAGCAGGGACGGAGACTTTAATCAGCCCCAGCATTTT. It encodes CASSRDGDFNQPQHF.

The chain employs TRBV13 and TRBJ2-7; D remains ambiguous. Trimming cost V 1 base and J 4 bases, with 11 bases left between them. This CDR3 has 14 residues. The germline CDR1 and CDR2 sequences are PRHDT and FYEKMQ (reference sequence). CDR3 residues: CASSLESLGYEQYF. In nucleotides, the CDR3 is TGTGCCAGCAGCTTAGAGTCCCTGGGATACGAGCAGTACTTC.

The chain recombines TRBV6-6 with TRBJ2-2; maybe TRBD1 (6 bases). CDR1 and CDR2 (germline): MNHNY, SVGAGI (reference sequence). The CDR3 runs 17 residues. Between the trimmed V and J ends, which lost 5 bases and 5 bases, there was a span of 21 bases. The CDR3 loop is CASSRTSQGEGTGELFF. In nucleotides, the CDR3 is TGTGCCAGCAGTCGCACCTCACAGGGAGAGGGAACCGGGGAGCTGTTTTTT.

This rearrangement joins TRBV4-3 to TRBJ1-5; 8 nucleotides line up with TRBD1. The CDR3 extends over 14 amino acids. The germline V gene encodes CDR1 LGHNA and CDR2 YSLEER. J lost 2 bases, V lost 4 bases, and 1 base had no gene match. The CDR3 DNA is TGCGCCAGCAGCCCGACAGGGGGCAATCAGCCCCAGCATTTT. It encodes CASSPTGGNQPQHF.

V and J are TRBV30 and TRBJ2-7; tentatively, D is TRBD2 (6 bases). The CDR3 is 12 amino acids. Germline V gives CDR1 GTSNPN, CDR2 SVGIG (reference sequence). Between the trimmed V and J ends, which lost 5 bases and 4 bases, there was a span of 12 bases. In nucleotides, the CDR3 is TGTGCCTGGGGGGGGACCCCTTACGAGCAGTACTTC. Translating gives CAWGGTPYEQYF.

The J gene is TRBJ2-5, the V gene TRBV5-1; 7 nucleotides agree with TRBD2. The CDR3 totals 15 residues. The V segment lost 4 bases and the J segment 2 bases; nucleotides outside the gene matches: 8. Per the germline V gene, CDR1 is SGHRS and CDR2 is YFSETQ. CDR3 coding DNA: TGCGCCAGCAGCGTAAGGGAGGGTCGGCAAGAGACCCAGTACTTC. It encodes CASSVREGRQETQYF.

In DNA form, the CDR3 reads TGTGCCAGCAGCCCCCCGCCATCGGGAGAGCAGTACTTC. Protein: CASSPPPSGEQYF. This chain links TRBV6-6 with TRBJ2-7; D perhaps matches TRBD2 (5 bases). Germline CDR1 reads MNHNY; CDR2 reads SVGAGI (reference sequence). Trimming took 6 bases from V and 7 from J, leaving 16 bases between them. The CDR3 has 13 residues.